Listed below are T cell receptor beta chains from one sample, sequenced in a study of blood T cells in healthy people across ages. TCRdb itself ran the 5' RACE reads through MiXCR, one entry per CDR3 protein. The table lists 1.5 million to 2 million distinct CDR3 sequences, roughly 27% of them singletons, with 7.7% in the top ten. The specimen sequenced was blood. These TCRs come from a woman in her 30s in good health. The CDR3 runs from the conserved cysteine through the conserved F or W. A D gene is named only where the DNA matches it firmly. Clone size is not always given. Where it is, it says once, few, many or a class for expanded clones.

clone size,J gene,V gene,D gene,CDR3 DNA,CDR3 protein
-,TRBJ2-2,TRBV20-1,TRBD2,TGCAGTGCTAGACGGGCGGGAGTGAACACCGGGGAGCTGTTTTTT,CSARRAGVNTGELFF
once,TRBJ1-1,TRBV5-1,-,TGCGCCAGCAGCTTGTTCCGGGGGGCGGACACTGAAGCTTTCTTT,CASSLFRGADTEAFF
-,TRBJ2-5,TRBV12-3/TRBV12-4,-,TGTGCCAGCAGTTTATCTGGGCAGTTCCAAGAGACCCAGTACTTC,CASSLSGQFQETQYF
-,TRBJ2-7,TRBV7-6,-,TGTGCCAGCAGCCTAGGGGGGTACTCCTACAATGAGCAGTACTTC,CASSLGGYSYNEQYF
-,TRBJ2-3,TRBV24-1,TRBD1,TGTGCCACCAGTGAAGGGACAGGGGCCACCATCACAGATACGCAGTATTTT,CATSEGTGATITDTQYF
-,TRBJ2-3,TRBV12-3/TRBV12-4,TRBD2,TGTGCCAGCAGAATTAGCGGGAGGGGTACAGATACGCAGTATTTT,CASRISGRGTDTQYF
many,TRBJ1-6,TRBV20-1,-,TGCAGTGCTAGAGATCAGCAGGGCCAAAATTCACCCCTCCACTTT,CSARDQQGQNSPLHF
-,TRBJ2-1,TRBV30,-,TGTGCCTGGAGTATGGGGGACTCCTACAATGAGCAGTTCTTC,CAWSMGDSYNEQFF
few,TRBJ1-2,TRBV27,TRBD1,TGTGCCAGCAGTACCGGGGGACAGAGCTATGGCTACACCTTC,CASSTGGQSYGYTF
-,TRBJ2-5,TRBV27,TRBD1,TGTGCCAGCAAAACCGGGACAGGGGAGTCCCAAGAGACCCTGTACTTC,CASKTGTGESQETLYF
-,TRBJ1-2,TRBV6-5,-,TGTGCCAGCAGTTACGAGCCAGAAAAAAGGTCCTACACCTTC,CASSYEPEKRSYTF
few,TRBJ1-2,TRBV20-1,TRBD1,TGCAGTGCTAGAGGCCCCAGGGGGGTACCAGGAGGCTACACCTTC,CSARGPRGVPGGYTF
-,TRBJ2-3,TRBV20-1,TRBD2,TGCAGTGCTAGGCCCCTCGGGGCTAGCGGGCACACAGATACGCAGTATTTT,CSARPLGASGHTDTQYF
few,TRBJ2-1,TRBV20-1,TRBD2,TGCAGTGCTAGAGACGGGACTACCTACGAGCAGTTCTTC,CSARDGTTYEQFF
-,TRBJ2-1,TRBV10-2,TRBD2,TGCGCCAGCCTCCGCGGGAGGGATAACAATGAGCAGTTCTTC,CASLRGRDNNEQFF
many,TRBJ2-3,TRBV20-1,-,TGCAGTGCTAGACCCGGGGAAGCAGATACGCAGTATTTT,CSARPGEADTQYF
-,TRBJ2-3,TRBV5-6,-,TGTGCCAGCAGCGCGCCGTGGGGGCGTTCTCCAGATACGCAGTATTTT,CASSAPWGRSPDTQYF
-,TRBJ2-1,TRBV6-2/TRBV6-3,TRBD2,TGTGCCAGCAGTTACCATTGGCCGGGAGGAGTTGCCTACAATGAGCAGTTCTTC,CASSYHWPGGVAYNEQFF
-,TRBJ1-5,TRBV5-1,TRBD1,TGCGCCAGCAGCGTCGGACAGGGAAGTCAGCCCCAGCATTTT,CASSVGQGSQPQHF
many,TRBJ2-1,TRBV24-1,TRBD1,TGTGCCACCAGTGAACACGGACAGGGGGCTTCCAATGAGCAGTTCTTC,CATSEHGQGASNEQFF
-,TRBJ1-2,TRBV4-3,-,TGCGCCAGCAGCCAAGATTTTGACGAGGGTGGCTACACCTTC,CASSQDFDEGGYTF
few,TRBJ2-6,TRBV5-5,-,TGTGCCAGCAGCTTTACAGACGTCAGCTCTGGGGCCAACGTCCTGACTTTC,CASSFTDVSSGANVLTF
few,TRBJ2-3,TRBV5-1,-,TGCGCCAGCACCTTGGGTGCTAGCAAAAGCACAGATACGCAGTATTTT,CASTLGASKSTDTQYF
once,TRBJ1-1,TRBV30,-,TGTGCCTGGAATCAGGGGTTCACTGAAGCTTTCTTT,CAWNQGFTEAFF
-,TRBJ1-4,TRBV20-1,-,TGCAGTGCTAGAGTTCAGTCTAATGAAAAACTGTTTTTT,CSARVQSNEKLFF
few,TRBJ2-1,TRBV7-9,TRBD1,TGTGCCAGCAGTCCCGGGACAGGCGGGTCCGGGAGTAACAATGAGCAGTTCTTC,CASSPGTGGSGSNNEQFF
many,TRBJ2-7,TRBV29-1,-,TGCAGCGTTGCGGGGGGCCTAAAGAGGTACGAGCAGTACTTC,CSVAGGLKRYEQYF
once,TRBJ2-2,TRBV5-1,-,TGCGCCAGCAGGAACAGGGAGAACACCGGGGAGCTGTTTTTT,CASRNRENTGELFF
-,TRBJ1-2,TRBV27,-,TGTGCCAGCAGTCCCTACTCTAACTCCAACTATGGCTACACCTTC,CASSPYSNSNYGYTF
-,TRBJ2-3,TRBV15,-,TGTGCCACCGATGGGGATACGCAGTATTTT,CATDGDTQYF
-,TRBJ2-7,TRBV12-3/TRBV12-4,-,TGTGCCAGCAGTTTCAGGGTGGACACGCTCGAGCAGTACTTC,CASSFRVDTLEQYF
many,TRBJ2-7,TRBV10-1,-,TGCGCCAGCAGTGACGGTAGCAGCCCCTACGAGCAGTACTTC,CASSDGSSPYEQYF
few,TRBJ2-6,TRBV6-5,-,TGTGCCAGCAGAAAAAAATCTGGGGCCAACGTCCTGACTTTC,CASRKKSGANVLTF
-,TRBJ2-3,TRBV28,-,TGTGCCAGCAGTTTCCGGGGTGGGGTTCGCACAGATACGCAGTATTTT,CASSFRGGVRTDTQYF
few,TRBJ2-7,TRBV20-1,TRBD2,TGCAGTGCTAGAGAAAGCGGGAGGTCCTCCTACGAGCAGTACTTC,CSARESGRSSYEQYF
few,TRBJ2-1,TRBV29-1,-,TGCAGCGGGGGGGCGGGGTGGATGAATGAGCAGTTCTTC,CSGGAGWMNEQFF
-,TRBJ2-2,TRBV7-2,-,TGTGCCAGCAGCAAGAACGGACTGCTAGACACCGGGGAGCTGTTTTTT,CASSKNGLLDTGELFF
few,TRBJ2-2,TRBV20-1,TRBD2,TGCAGTGCTAGAGATACGGGGAGGGGTCAGAACACCGGGGAGCTGTTTTTT,CSARDTGRGQNTGELFF
-,TRBJ1-4,TRBV6-5,TRBD1,TGTGCCAGCAGTTACTCGGACAGGTTCCGCGAAAAACTGTTTTTT,CASSYSDRFREKLFF
-,TRBJ1-5,TRBV12-3/TRBV12-4,-,TGTGCCAGCAGTTTCGAGGGGTGGCGGGCGGAGCCCCAGCATTTT,CASSFEGWRAEPQHF
few,TRBJ2-7,TRBV20-1,-,TGCAGTGCTAGAGAATTAACAGGGGACTACTACGAGCAGTACTTC,CSARELTGDYYEQYF
-,TRBJ1-5,TRBV5-5,-,TGTGCCAGCAGCTTGGCCCCGGGGGATAGCAATCAGCCCCAGCATTTT,CASSLAPGDSNQPQHF
few,TRBJ1-4,TRBV9,-,TGTGCCAGCAGCCCGAGGGGCAGGGGTGGAGAAAAACTGTTTTTT,CASSPRGRGGEKLFF
-,TRBJ2-5,TRBV12-3/TRBV12-4,-,TGTGCCAGCAGTCGGATAGGGCAAGAGACCCAGTACTTC,CASSRIGQETQYF
-,TRBJ2-1,TRBV28,-,TGTGCCAGCATGACGCAGGGGGGAGGTGAGCAGTTCTTC,CASMTQGGGEQFF
-,TRBJ2-2,TRBV20-1,-,TGCAGTGCCAGCTTGAACCTAAACACCGGGGAGCTGTTTTTT,CSASLNLNTGELFF
many,TRBJ2-7,TRBV10-2,-,TGCGCCACCAGCCTCTCCTACGAGCAGTACTTC,CATSLSYEQYF
-,TRBJ1-6,TRBV7-6,TRBD1,TGTGCCAGCAGCCACGGACAGGGTGGAAGCTCCTATAATTCACCCCGCCACTTT,CASSHGQGGSSYNSPRHF
few,TRBJ2-5,TRBV5-1,TRBD2,TGCGCCAGCAGCTTATTAGCGGGGGGGAGTCAAGAGACCCAGTACTTC,CASSLLAGGSQETQYF
few,TRBJ2-5,TRBV7-6,-,TGTGCCAGCAGCCCAGGACCTGTCAGTACGGAGACCCAGTACTTC,CASSPGPVSTETQYF
many,TRBJ2-5,TRBV6-6,TRBD1,TGTGCCAGCAGTCCGACAGGGGAATGGGAGACCCAGTACTTC,CASSPTGEWETQYF
-,TRBJ2-1,TRBV12-5,-,TGTGCTAGTGCCCCCTCCCTGAAATACAATGAGCAGTTCTTC,CASAPSLKYNEQFF
many,TRBJ2-3,TRBV12-3/TRBV12-4,-,TGTGCCAGCACGACAGACGGCCGCCCAGATACGCAGTATTTT,CASTTDGRPDTQYF
few,TRBJ2-5,TRBV7-9,TRBD2,TGTGCCAGCAGCTTTCGAGGTAGCGGGAGACAAGAGACCCAGTACTTC,CASSFRGSGRQETQYF
-,TRBJ1-5,TRBV7-8,TRBD1,TGTACCAGCAGCCCCGAGGACAGGGCCATATCTCAAGGGCCCCAGCATTTT,CTSSPEDRAISQGPQHF
many,TRBJ2-5,TRBV10-3,-,TGTGCCATCAGTGAGTCGGGAGGAAAAGAGACCCAGTACTTC,CAISESGGKETQYF
many,TRBJ2-5,TRBV24-1,-,TGTGCCACCAGTCCGTGGTCCCAAGAGACCCAGTACTTC,CATSPWSQETQYF
many,TRBJ2-7,TRBV5-6,TRBD2,TGTGCCAGCTCCCTTTTCGGGCTAGCGGTTCTCTCCTACGAGCAGTACTTC,CASSLFGLAVLSYEQYF
few,TRBJ1-6,TRBV9,-,TGTGCCAGCAGCGTAGCTACCGAAAATTCACCCCTCCACTTT,CASSVATENSPLHF
-,TRBJ1-2,TRBV25-1,TRBD1,TGTGCCAGCAGTCTCGCAGGGGGCGGGACCCGTGGCCACACCTTC,CASSLAGGGTRGHTF